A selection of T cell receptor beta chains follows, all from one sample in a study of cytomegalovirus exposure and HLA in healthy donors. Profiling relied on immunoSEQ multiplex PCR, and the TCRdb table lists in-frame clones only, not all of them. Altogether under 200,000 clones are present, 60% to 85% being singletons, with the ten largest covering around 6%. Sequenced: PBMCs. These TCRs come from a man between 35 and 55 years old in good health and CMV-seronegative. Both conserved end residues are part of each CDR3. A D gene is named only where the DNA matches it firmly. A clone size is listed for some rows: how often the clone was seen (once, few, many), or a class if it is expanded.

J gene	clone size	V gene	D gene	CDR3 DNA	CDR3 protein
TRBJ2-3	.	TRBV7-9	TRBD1	TGTGCCAGCAGCTTATCGGCAGGGGGAGATACGCAGTATTTT	CASSLSAGGDTQYF
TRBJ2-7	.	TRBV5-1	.	TGCGCCAGCAGCCAGGCGGGGCACGAGCAGTACTTC	CASSQAGHEQYF
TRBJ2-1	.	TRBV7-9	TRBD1	TGTGCCAGCAGCACCTGGACAGGGGTAGGAGGCAATGAGCAGTTCTTC	CASSTWTGVGGNEQFF
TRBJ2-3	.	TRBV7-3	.	TGTGCCAGCAGCGACGACAGGTACACAGATACGCAGTATTTT	CASSDDRYTDTQYF
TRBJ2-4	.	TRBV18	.	TGTGCCAGCTCACTAGGGGACTTAAACATTCAGTACTTC	CASSLGDLNIQYF
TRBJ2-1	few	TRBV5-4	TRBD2	TGTGCCAGCAGCTCCCTAGCGGGGGGATACAATGAGCAGTTCTTC	CASSSLAGGYNEQFF
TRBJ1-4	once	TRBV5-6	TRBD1	TGTGCCAGCAGCCCGAAGGGGGCGGGGGAAAAACTGTTTTTT	CASSPKGAGEKLFF
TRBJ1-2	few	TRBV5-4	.	TGTGCCACGCCGTCTGGGCCGGGACAAAGCACCATCTATGGCTACACCTTC	CATPSGPGQSTIYGYTF
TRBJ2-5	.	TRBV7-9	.	TGTGCCAGCAGCTTAGGTTTTGAGGTGGAGACCCAGTACTTC	CASSLGFEVETQYF
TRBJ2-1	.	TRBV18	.	TGTGCCAGCTCACGGAACCAGGGGCCTATGGATGAGCAGTTCTTC	CASSRNQGPMDEQFF
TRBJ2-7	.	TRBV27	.	TGTGCCAGCAGCCTCAGGGGAACCTACGAGCAGTACTTC	CASSLRGTYEQYF
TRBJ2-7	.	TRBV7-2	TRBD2	TGTGCCAGCACCCGAGCGGGACGGTCCTACGAGCAGTACTTC	CASTRAGRSYEQYF
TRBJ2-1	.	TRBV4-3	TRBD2	TGCGCCAGCAGCCAAGGAGGGACTAGCGGGAGGTACAATGAGCAGTTCTTC	CASSQGGTSGRYNEQFF
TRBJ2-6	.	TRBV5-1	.	TGCGCCAGCAGCCTTGGTGGGCAGGTCGGCCCTGGGGCCAACGTCCTGACTTTC	CASSLGGQVGPGANVLTF
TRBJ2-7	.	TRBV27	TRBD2	TGTGCCAGCAGTCGTAGCGGGGTGTACGAGCAGTACTTC	CASSRSGVYEQYF
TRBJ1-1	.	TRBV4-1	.	TGCGCCAGCAGCCAAGAAAACTTCATTGGACCGGGGGGGACTGAAGCTTTCTTT	CASSQENFIGPGGTEAFF
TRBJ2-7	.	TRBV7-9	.	TGTTCCAGCAGCTCTACAGTATACGAGCAGTACTTC	CSSSSTVYEQYF
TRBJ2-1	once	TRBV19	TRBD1	TGTGCCAGTAGTATCAGGAGGACAGGGGGTTTACCCTACAATGAGCAGTTCTTC	CASSIRRTGGLPYNEQFF
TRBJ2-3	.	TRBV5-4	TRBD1	TGTGCCAGCAGCCGGAAAGGGGGCGGCACAGATACGCAGTATTTT	CASSRKGGGTDTQYF
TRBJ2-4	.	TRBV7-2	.	TGTGCCAGCAGCCATCAGAGGAATAAAAACATTCAGTACTTC	CASSHQRNKNIQYF
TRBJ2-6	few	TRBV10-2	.	TGCGCCAGCAGCCCCGGAGGGCCCGGGGCCAACGTCCTGACTTTC	CASSPGGPGANVLTF
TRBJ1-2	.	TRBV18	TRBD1	TGTGCCAGCTCACTGGACAGGGGGGGAGATGGCTACACCTTC	CASSLDRGGDGYTF
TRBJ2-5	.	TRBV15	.	TGTGCCACCAGCAGAGGGTTCGGGGGAGAGACCCAGTACTTC	CATSRGFGGETQYF
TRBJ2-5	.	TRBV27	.	TGTGCCAGCAGTGATAGCGGAGTAGGAGCAGAGACCCAGTACTTC	CASSDSGVGAETQYF
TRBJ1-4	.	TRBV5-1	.	TGCGCCAGCAGCTTGTCGTGGGGGCTGGCAACTAATGAAAAACTGTTTTTT	CASSLSWGLATNEKLFF
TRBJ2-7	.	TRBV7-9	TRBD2	TGTGCCAGCAGCTTAGTAGTTTTGACTAGCTTTTACGAGCAGTACTTC	CASSLVVLTSFYEQYF
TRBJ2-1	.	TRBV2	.	TGTGCCAGCAGTCCCTGGTGGGCTAGCCGGGGTCGAGTAGGTGAGCAGTTCTTC	CASSPWWASRGRVGEQFF
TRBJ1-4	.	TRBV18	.	TGTGCCAGCTCTGAGGCGGCAAGCCACGGCAAACTGTTTTTT	CASSEAASHGKLFF
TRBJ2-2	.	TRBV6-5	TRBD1	TGTGCCAGCCAGACAGGGGAAGTTCGCGCCGGGGAGCTGTTTTTT	CASQTGEVRAGELFF
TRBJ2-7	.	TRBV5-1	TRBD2	TGCGCCAGCCGTATGGCGGGGGACTACGAGCAGTACTTC	CASRMAGDYEQYF
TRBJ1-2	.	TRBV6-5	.	TGTGCCAGCAGTCTCCGACAGACTAACTATGGCTACACCTTC	CASSLRQTNYGYTF
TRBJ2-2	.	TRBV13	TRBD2	TGTGCCAGCAGCTCCGTACTAGCGGGGGGGAACACCGGGGAGCTGTTTTTT	CASSSVLAGGNTGELFF
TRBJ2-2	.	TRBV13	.	TGTGCCAGCAGCTTAACCGGAGAGGGCACCGGGGAGCTGTTTTTT	CASSLTGEGTGELFF
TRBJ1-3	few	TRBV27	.	TGTGCCAGCAGGCTACAGGGTTCTGGAAACACCATATATTTT	CASRLQGSGNTIYF
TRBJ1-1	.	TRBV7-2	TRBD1	TGTGCCAGCAGCGCCCGACAGGGGAACACTGAAGCTTTCTTT	CASSARQGNTEAFF
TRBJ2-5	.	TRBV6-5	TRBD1	TGTGCCAGCAGTCGTCCGGGACAGCCAAAAGAGACCCAGTACTTC	CASSRPGQPKETQYF
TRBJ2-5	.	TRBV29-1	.	TGCAGCGTAGCATCGACAGGGAGGGAGACCCAGTACTTC	CSVASTGRETQYF
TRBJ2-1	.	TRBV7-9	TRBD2	TGTTCCAGCAGAGAGGGGTGGCGGGGGGAGAACAATGAGCAGTTCTTC	CSSREGWRGENNEQFF
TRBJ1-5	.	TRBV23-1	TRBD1	TGCGCCAGCAGTCACCGAAGGACAGGGCGAGGGAGCAATCAGCCCCAGCATTTT	CASSHRRTGRGSNQPQHF
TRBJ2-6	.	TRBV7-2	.	TGTGCCAGCAGCTTAGACGGCAGGGGGGCGTCTGGGGCCAACGTCCTGACTTTC	CASSLDGRGASGANVLTF
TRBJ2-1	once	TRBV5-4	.	TGTGCCAGCAGCCCACCCAGGGGTGAGCAGTTCTTC	CASSPPRGEQFF